Below, one T cell receptor beta chain is given with its context. Its antigen is unknown. The data originate from a study of lymphopenia after photon versus proton radiotherapy. Findings of the study overall: After the lymphocyte nadir, photon-treated repertoires showed oligoclonal expansion, especially of CD8+ Temra cells. Larger post-nadir TCR diversity loss correlated inversely with survival in deceased patients. Survival link was tested only in deceased patients; proton benefit remains a possibility. Relative stability marked proton patients; photon patients lost diversity and naive cells.

Some clones are missing from TCRdb's copy, which holds only in-frame ones; the method was immunoSEQ multiplex PCR. There are tens of thousands of clones in the sample; 70% to 90% occur only once, and about 9.4% lies in the top ten. Sequenced material: peripheral blood, taken from a patient treated with proton-based radiotherapy. This clonotype was sampled from a woman in her 70s with pancreatic cancer. Some clones in this sample may be carry-over from other donors' samples.

Here the CDR3 reads CASIHRDSHGYTF. CDR3 nucleotides: TGTGCCAGCATTCACCGGGACAGCCATGGCTACACCTTC. The gene calls are TRBV6-6 and TRBJ1-2; TRBD1 matches 7 bases. The germline CDR1 and CDR2 sequences are MNHNY and SVGAGI (reference sequence). This CDR3 has 13 amino acids. With V trimmed by 7 bases and J by 6 bases, 8 bases remained unmatched.